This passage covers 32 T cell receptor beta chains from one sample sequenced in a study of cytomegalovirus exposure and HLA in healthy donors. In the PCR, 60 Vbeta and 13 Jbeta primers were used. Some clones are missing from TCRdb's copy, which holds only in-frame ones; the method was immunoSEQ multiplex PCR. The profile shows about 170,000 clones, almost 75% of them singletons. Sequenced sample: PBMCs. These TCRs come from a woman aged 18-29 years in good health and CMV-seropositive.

CDR3 nucleotide sequence: TGCGCCAGCTTCTCCGGGACAGGAGCATGGGGTGGCTACACCTTC. It encodes CASFSGTGAWGGYTF. The V call is TRBV5-1, the J call TRBJ1-2, with TRBD1 matching 8 bases. V lost 7 bases, J lost 7 bases, and 15 bases stayed unmatched. Germline CDR1 reads SGHRS; CDR2 reads YFSETQ. The CDR3 is 15 amino acids.

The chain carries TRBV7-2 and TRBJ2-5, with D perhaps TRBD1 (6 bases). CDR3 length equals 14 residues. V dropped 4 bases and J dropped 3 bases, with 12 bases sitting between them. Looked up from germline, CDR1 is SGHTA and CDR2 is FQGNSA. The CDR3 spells CASSSTPGEETQYF. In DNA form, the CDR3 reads TGTGCCAGCAGCTCTACCCCAGGGGAAGAGACCCAGTACTTC.

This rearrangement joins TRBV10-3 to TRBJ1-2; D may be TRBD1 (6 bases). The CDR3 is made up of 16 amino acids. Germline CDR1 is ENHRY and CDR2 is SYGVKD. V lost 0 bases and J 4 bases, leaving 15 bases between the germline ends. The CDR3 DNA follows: TGTGCCATCAGTGAGTCTCGAGCGGGACAAACCTATGGCTACACCTTC. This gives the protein CAISESRAGQTYGYTF.

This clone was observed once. CDR3 protein: CASSLQGSKNQPQHF. CDR3 nucleotide sequence: TGTGCCAGCAGCTTACAGGGGAGTAAAAATCAGCCCCAGCATTTT. This rearrangement joins TRBV6-1 to TRBJ1-5; 7 bases agree with TRBD1. The germline gives CDR1 MNHNS, CDR2 SASEGT. This CDR3 spans 15 amino acids. With V trimmed by 6 bases and J by 4 bases, 9 bases remained unmatched.

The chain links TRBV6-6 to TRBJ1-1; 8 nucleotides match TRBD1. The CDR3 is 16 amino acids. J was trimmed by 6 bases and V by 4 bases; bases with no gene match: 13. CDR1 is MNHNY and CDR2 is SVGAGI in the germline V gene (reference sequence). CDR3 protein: CASSSKTGVEVSEAFF. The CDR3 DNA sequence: TGTGCCAGCAGTTCCAAGACAGGGGTTGAAGTCTCTGAAGCTTTCTTT.

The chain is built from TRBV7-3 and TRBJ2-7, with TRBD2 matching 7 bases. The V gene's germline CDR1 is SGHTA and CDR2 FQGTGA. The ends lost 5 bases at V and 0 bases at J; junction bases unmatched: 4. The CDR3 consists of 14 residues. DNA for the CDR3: TGTGCCAGCAGCGTCGGCGGGAGCTCCTACGAGCAGTACTTC. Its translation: CASSVGGSSYEQYF.

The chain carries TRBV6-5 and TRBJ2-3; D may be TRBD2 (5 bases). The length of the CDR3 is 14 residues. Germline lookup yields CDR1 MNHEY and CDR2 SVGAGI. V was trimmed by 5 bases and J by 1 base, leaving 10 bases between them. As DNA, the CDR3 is TGTGCCAGCAGTCCTTGGACTGGCACAGATACGCAGTATTTT. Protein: CASSPWTGTDTQYF.

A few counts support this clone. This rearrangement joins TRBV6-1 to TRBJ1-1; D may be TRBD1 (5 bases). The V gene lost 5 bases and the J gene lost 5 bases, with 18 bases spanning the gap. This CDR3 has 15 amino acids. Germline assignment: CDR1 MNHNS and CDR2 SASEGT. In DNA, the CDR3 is TGTGCCAGCAGTCAGCCATCGGGGGGAAGGACTGAAGCTTTCTTT. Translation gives CASSQPSGGRTEAFF.

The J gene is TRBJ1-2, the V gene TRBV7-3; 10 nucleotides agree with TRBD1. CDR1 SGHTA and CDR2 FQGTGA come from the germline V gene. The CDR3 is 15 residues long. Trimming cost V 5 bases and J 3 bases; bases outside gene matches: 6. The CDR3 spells CASSPGTGAYYGYTF. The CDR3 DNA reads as TGTGCCAGCAGCCCGGGGACAGGGGCCTACTATGGCTACACCTTC. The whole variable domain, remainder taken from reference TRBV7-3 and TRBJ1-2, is GAGVSQTPSNKVTEKGKYVELRCDPISGHTALYWYRQSLGQGPEFLIYFQGTGAADDSGLPNDRFFAVRPEGSVSTLKIQRTERGDSAVYLCASSPGTGAYYGYTFGSGTRLTVV.

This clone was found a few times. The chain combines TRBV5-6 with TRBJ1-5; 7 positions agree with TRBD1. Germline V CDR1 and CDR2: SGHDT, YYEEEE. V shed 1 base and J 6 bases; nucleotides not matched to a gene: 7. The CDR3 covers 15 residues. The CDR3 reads CASSLSGQITQPQHF. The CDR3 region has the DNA TGTGCCAGCAGCTTGTCGGGACAGATTACTCAGCCCCAGCATTTT. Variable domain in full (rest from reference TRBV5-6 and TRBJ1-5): DAGVTQSPTHLIKTRGQQVTLRCSPKSGHDTVSWYQQALGQGPQFIFQYYEEEERQRGNFPDRFSGHQFPNYSSELNVNALLLGDSALYLCASSLSGQITQPQHFGDGTRLSIL.

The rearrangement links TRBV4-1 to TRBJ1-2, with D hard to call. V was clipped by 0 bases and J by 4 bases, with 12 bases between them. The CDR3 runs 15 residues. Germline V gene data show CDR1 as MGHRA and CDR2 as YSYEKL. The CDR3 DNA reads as TGCGCCAGCAGCCAAGAAAAAGGAGACCTCTATGGCTACACCTTC. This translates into CASSQEKGDLYGYTF.

CDR3 in DNA: TGCGCCAGCAGCCCGAGGTGGGGCGGCGGGGGGGCTCCGGAGACCCAGTACTTC. Translating it yields CASSPRWGGGGAPETQYF. The chain has TRBV5-1 and TRBJ2-5; 9 nucleotides match TRBD2. J lost 5 bases, V lost 4 bases, and 18 bases had no gene match. The germline V gene has CDR1 SGHRS and CDR2 YFSETQ. The CDR3 is 18 residues long.

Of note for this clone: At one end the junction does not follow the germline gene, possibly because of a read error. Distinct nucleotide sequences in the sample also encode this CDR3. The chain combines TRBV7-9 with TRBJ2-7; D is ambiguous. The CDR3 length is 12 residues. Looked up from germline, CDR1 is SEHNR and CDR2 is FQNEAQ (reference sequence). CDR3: CASSLLSVEQYF. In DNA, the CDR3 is TGCGCCAGCAGCTTACTCTCGGTCGAGCAGTACTTC.

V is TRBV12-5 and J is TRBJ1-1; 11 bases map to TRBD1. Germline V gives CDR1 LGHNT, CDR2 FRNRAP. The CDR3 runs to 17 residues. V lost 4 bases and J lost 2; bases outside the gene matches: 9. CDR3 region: CASGWGQGGSGNTEAFF. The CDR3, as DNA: TGTGCTAGTGGTTGGGGACAGGGGGGATCAGGAAACACTGAAGCTTTCTTT.

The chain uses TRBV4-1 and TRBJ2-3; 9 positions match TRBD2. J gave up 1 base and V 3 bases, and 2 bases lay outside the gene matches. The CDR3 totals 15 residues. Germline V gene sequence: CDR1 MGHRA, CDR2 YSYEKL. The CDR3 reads CASSQVAGGTDTQYF. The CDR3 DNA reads TGCGCCAGCAGCCAGGTAGCGGGGGGCACAGATACGCAGTATTTT.

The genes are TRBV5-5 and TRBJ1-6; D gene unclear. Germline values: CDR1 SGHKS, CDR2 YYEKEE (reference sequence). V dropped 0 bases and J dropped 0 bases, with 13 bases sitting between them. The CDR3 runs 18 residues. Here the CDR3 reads CASSLGSFASSYNSPLHF. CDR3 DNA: TGTGCCAGCAGCTTGGGATCTTTCGCGAGCTCCTATAATTCACCCCTCCACTTT.

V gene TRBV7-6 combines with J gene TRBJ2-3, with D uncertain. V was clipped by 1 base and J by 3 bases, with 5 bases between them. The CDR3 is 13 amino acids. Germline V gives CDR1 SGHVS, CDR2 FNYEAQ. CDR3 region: CASSLGVTDTQYF. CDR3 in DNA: TGTGCCAGCAGCTTAGGTGTAACAGATACGCAGTATTTT.

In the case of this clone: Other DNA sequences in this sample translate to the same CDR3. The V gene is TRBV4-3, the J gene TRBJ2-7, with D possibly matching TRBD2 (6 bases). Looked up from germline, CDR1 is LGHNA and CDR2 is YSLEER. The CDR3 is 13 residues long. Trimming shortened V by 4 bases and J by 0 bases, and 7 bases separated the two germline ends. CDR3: CASSRGLSYEQYF. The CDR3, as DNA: TGCGCCAGCAGCCGGGGACTCTCCTACGAGCAGTACTTC.

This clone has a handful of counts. The chain's CDR3 is CASSLTPGYEQYF. The CDR3 DNA reads as TGTGCCAGCAGCTTAACGCCAGGGTACGAGCAGTACTTC. This chain uses TRBV7-3 with TRBJ2-7; D is possibly TRBD1 (5 bases). The ends were cut back, 0 bases at V and 4 bases at J, with 7 bases in the middle. This CDR3 has 13 residues. Germline V lookup: CDR1 SGHTA, CDR2 FQGTGA.

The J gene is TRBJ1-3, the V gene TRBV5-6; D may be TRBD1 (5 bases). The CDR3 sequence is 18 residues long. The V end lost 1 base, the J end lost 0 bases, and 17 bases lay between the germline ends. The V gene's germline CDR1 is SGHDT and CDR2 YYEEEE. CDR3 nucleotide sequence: TGTGCCAGCAGCTTGTTGATAAGGGACTCCTCCTCTGGAAACACCATATATTTT. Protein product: CASSLLIRDSSSGNTIYF.

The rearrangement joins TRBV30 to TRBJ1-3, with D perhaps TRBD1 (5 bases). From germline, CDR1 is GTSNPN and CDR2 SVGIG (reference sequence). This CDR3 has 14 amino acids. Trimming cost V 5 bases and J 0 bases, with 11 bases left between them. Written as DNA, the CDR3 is TGTGCCTGGCAGCGGGACGGCTCTGGAAACACCATATATTTT. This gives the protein CAWQRDGSGNTIYF.

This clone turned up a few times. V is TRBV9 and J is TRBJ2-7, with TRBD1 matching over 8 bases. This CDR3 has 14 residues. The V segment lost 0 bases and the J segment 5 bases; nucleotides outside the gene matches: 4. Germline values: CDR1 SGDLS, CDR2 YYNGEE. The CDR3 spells CASSVGTGWNEQYF. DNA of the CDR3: TGTGCCAGCAGCGTAGGGACAGGGTGGAACGAGCAGTACTTC.

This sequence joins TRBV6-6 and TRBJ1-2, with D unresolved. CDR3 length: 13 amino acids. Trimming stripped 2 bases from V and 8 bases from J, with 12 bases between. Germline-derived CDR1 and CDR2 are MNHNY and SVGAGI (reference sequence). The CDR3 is CASSYAQGGGYTF. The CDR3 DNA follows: TGTGCCAGCAGTTACGCACAAGGAGGGGGCTACACCTTC.

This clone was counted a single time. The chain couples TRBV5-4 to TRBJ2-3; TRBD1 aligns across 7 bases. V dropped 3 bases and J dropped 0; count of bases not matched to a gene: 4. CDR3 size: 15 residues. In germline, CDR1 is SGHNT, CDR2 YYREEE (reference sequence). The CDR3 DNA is TGTGCCAGCAGCTACACAGGGGTAAGCACAGATACGCAGTATTTT. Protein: CASSYTGVSTDTQYF.

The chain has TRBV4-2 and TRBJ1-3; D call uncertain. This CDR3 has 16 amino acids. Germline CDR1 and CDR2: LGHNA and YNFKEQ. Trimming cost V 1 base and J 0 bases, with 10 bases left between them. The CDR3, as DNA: TGTGCCAGCAGCCAAGCTAGGAGGAGCTCTGGAAACACCATATATTTT. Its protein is CASSQARRSSGNTIYF.

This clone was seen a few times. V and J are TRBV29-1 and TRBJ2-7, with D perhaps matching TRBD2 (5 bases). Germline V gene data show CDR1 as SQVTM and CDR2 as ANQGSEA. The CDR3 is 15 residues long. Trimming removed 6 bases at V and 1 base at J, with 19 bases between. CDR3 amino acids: CSVKKAGQESYEQYF. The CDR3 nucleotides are TGCAGCGTAAAAAAGGCGGGCCAGGAGTCCTACGAGCAGTACTTC.

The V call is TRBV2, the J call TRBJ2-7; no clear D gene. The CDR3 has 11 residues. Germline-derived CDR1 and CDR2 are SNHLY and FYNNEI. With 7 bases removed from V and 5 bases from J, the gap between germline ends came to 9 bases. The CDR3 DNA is TGTGCCAGCACACCTGACAACGAGCAGTACTTC. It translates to CASTPDNEQYF.

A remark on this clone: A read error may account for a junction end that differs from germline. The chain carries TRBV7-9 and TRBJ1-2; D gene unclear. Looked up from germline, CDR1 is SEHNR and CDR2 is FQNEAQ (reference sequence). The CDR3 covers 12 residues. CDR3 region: CSSSFDNNGYTF. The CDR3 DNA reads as TGTTCCAGCAGCTTCGACAATAATGGCTACACCTTC.

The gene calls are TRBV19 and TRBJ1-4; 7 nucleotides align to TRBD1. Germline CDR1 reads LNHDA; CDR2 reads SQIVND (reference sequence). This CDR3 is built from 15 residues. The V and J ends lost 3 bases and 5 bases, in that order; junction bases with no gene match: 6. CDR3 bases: TGTGCCAGTAGTATCACCGAGACAGGGAATGAAAAACTGTTTTTT. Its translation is CASSITETGNEKLFF.

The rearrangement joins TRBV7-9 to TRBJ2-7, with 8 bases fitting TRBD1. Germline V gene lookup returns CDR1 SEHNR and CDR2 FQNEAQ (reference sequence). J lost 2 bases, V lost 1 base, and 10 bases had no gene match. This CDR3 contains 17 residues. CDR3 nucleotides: TGTGCCAGCAGCTTAGGGAGTCAGCAGGGGGCAACCTACGAGCAGTACTTC. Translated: CASSLGSQQGATYEQYF. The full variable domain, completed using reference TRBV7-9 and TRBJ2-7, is DTGVSQNPRHKITKRGQNVTFRCDPISEHNRLYWYRQTLGQGPEFLTYFQNEAQLEKSRLLSDRFSAERPKGSFSTLEIQRTEQGDSAMYLCASSLGSQQGATYEQYFGPGTRLTVT.

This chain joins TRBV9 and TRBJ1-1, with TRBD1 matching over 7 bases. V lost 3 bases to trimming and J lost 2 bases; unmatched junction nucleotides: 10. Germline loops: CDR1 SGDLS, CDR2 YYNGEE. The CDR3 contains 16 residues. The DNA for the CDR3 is TGTGCCAGCAGCGAAACAACGGGACAGCCTAACACTGAAGCTTTCTTT. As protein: CASSETTGQPNTEAFF.

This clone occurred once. The CDR3 sequence is CASSAASGGQGDTQYF. CDR3 coding DNA: TGTGCCAGCAGTGCCGCTAGCGGGGGCCAGGGTGATACGCAGTATTTT. V is TRBV9 and J is TRBJ2-3; 10 bases align to TRBD2. Trimming at V came to 5 bases and at J to 6 bases, leaving 12 bases not matched to a gene. Germline V CDR1 and CDR2: SGDLS, YYNGEE. This CDR3 has 16 amino acids.